The clone carrying this TCR beta chain has only one observation. What it recognizes is unknown. Here immunoSEQ multiplex PCR was the method, and the copy in TCRdb shows in-frame clones only, minus some. In the table there are some 120,000 clones, 75% to 90% of which are singletons. The record originates from a study of cytomegalovirus exposure and HLA in healthy donors. On the study more broadly: Later analysis reported that the 110 or so validation repertoires shared the platform of the 650 to 700 first-cohort repertoires.

Germline values: CDR1 MGHDK, CDR2 SYGVNS. CDR3 length: 15 residues. V lost 1 base to trimming and J lost 4 bases, with 13 bases between them. Study results and limitations: Testing in vitro showed a few CMV-associated chains specific for CMV antigens. Listed as cytomegalovirus-associated were 150 or so TCR beta chains.

The chain has TRBV25-1 and TRBJ1-2, with a possible D match to TRBD1 (6 bases). Source material: PBMCs. The sequence was collected from a woman between 18 and 29 years old in good health and CMV-seronegative. CDR3 protein: CASSEWAGAGYGYTF. CDR3 DNA: TGTGCCAGCAGTGAATGGGCGGGGGCTGGCTATGGCTACACCTTC.